This T cell receptor (beta chain) derives from a study of somatic mutations in cytotoxic T cells in rheumatoid arthritis. Regarding the study as a whole: The identity of the antigens targeted by the expanded CD8+ clones remained unknown.

With regard to this clone: Its antigen is as yet unknown.

V was pared by 4 bases and J by 4 bases, with 14 bases between. The CDR3 covers 14 residues. CDR1 SGDLS and CDR2 YYNGEE come from the germline V gene. The assay was immunoSEQ multiplex PCR, and TCRdb's table has in-frame clones only and misses some. Among about 30,000 clones listed, 82% were seen once. Positively selected by magnetic beads, CD4+ and CD8+ cells were purity-checked by flow cytometry. The V call is TRBV9, the J call TRBJ1-1, with D unresolved. Sequencing used CD8+ T cells sorted from blood. This TCR was recovered from an adult with rheumatoid arthritis. The CDR3: CASSPVKWGTEAFF. In nucleotides, the CDR3 is TGTGCCAGCAGCCCCGTAAAGTGGGGCACTGAAGCTTTCTTT.